This entry concerns a single TCR beta chain. These data originate in a study of cytomegalovirus exposure and HLA in healthy donors. PCR used 60 Vbeta primers and 13 Jbeta primers. Data came from immunoSEQ multiplex PCR; TCRdb stores just in-frame clones and leaves some out. The table shows around 80,000 clones, with roughly 79% occurring only once. Germline assignment: CDR1 SGHNT and CDR2 YENEEA. Trimming stripped 4 bases from V and 4 bases from J, with 10 bases between. The CDR3 is 13 residues long. The sample was PBMCs. The chain carries TRBV11-3 and TRBJ2-5; the D gene is possibly TRBD1 (5 bases). The receptor was isolated from a man between 35 and 55 years old in good health and CMV-seronegative. The CDR3 sequence is CASSSGSGETQYF. For the CDR3, the DNA is TGTGCCAGCAGCTCAGGGTCCGGAGAGACCCAGTACTTC.